The text below deals with one TCR beta chain. Source study methods: Using reference gene primer amplification, nucleated cell counts were estimated. The assay was immunoSEQ multiplex PCR, and TCRdb's table has in-frame clones only and misses some. Clone size and the V and J calls come from that table; the DNA yielded D and trimming. The sample has 70,000 to 95,000 clones, around four fifths seen once. The data originate from a study of blood T cell repertoires in COVID-19. Whole-study context: Specimens from acute and convalescent COVID-19 originated in the United States, Italy and Spain. Sources were T cells, B-cell-depleted T cells, or PBMCs; the material itself was cDNA or gDNA.

Germline V gene data show CDR1 as ENHRY and CDR2 as SYGVKD. The CDR3 spans 15 residues. Deletions cut 2 bases from V and 0 bases from J, with 9 bases between. The source of this sequence is a human donor in a cohort sampled during active COVID-19. Sequencing was performed on peripheral blood. This chain links TRBV10-3 with TRBJ2-3; tentatively, D is TRBD2 (5 bases). Here the CDR3 reads CAISEVRTSTDTQYF. The CDR3 nucleotides are TGTGCCATCAGTGAGGTTCGGACTAGCACAGATACGCAGTATTTT.